A selection of T cell receptor beta chains follows, all from one sample in a study of shared clonotypes between healthy human individuals. The repertoire was sequenced with immunoSEQ multiplex PCR; TCRdb's copy has only in-frame clones and lacks some. Of around 510,000 clones in the sample, about 80% were seen once. Sequenced material: PBMCs. Source of these receptors: a woman aged 40-49 years in good health. Some clones in this sample may be carry-over from other donors' samples. CDR3s include the opening cysteine and the closing phenylalanine or tryptophan. D genes are given only for firm matches. Not all rows give a size; the values are once, few, many and, for expanded clones, a class.

DNA,CDR3,J,D,size,V
TGTGCCAGCAGTTCTCCGGGGGAGAACACTGAAGCTTTCTTT,CASSSPGENTEAFF,TRBJ1-1,-,-,TRBV28
TGCGCCAGCAACTTACAGGGCCGGGAGACCCAGTACTTC,CASNLQGRETQYF,TRBJ2-5,-,-,TRBV5-1
TGTGCCTGGAGTCTTGACCAGTACAATGAGCAGTTCTTC,CAWSLDQYNEQFF,TRBJ2-1,-,-,TRBV30
TGTGCCAGTAGCGACAGGGTTGAGCAGTTCTTC,CASSDRVEQFF,TRBJ2-1,TRBD1,-,TRBV19
TGTGCCAGCAGTCTGGGACAAATGAACACTGAAGCTTTCTTT,CASSLGQMNTEAFF,TRBJ1-1,-,-,TRBV6-1
TGTGCCAGCAGCCCACCCGACAGTAGTCGACAGTACTTC,CASSPPDSSRQYF,TRBJ2-7,-,-,TRBV5-6
TGTGCCAGCAGTTTATCGAGGGGCTACGAGCAGTACTTC,CASSLSRGYEQYF,TRBJ2-7,-,-,TRBV27
TGTGCCAGCAGTGTCCCGACTAGCGGGAGAATTTTTGAGCAGTACTTC,CASSVPTSGRIFEQYF,TRBJ2-5,TRBD2,-,TRBV28
TGTGCCAGTAGTACTACAGGGGGTCAAGAGACCCAGTACTTC,CASSTTGGQETQYF,TRBJ2-5,TRBD1,once,TRBV19
TGCGCCAGCAGTCAATCAAGGAACACTGAAGCTTTCTTT,CASSQSRNTEAFF,TRBJ1-1,-,few,TRBV23-1
TGTGCCAGCAGCCTATCCCGATACACTGAAGCTTTCTTT,CASSLSRYTEAFF,TRBJ1-1,-,few,TRBV9
TGTGCCAGCAGTTTCTCTAGCGGGAGGGCCAGGGAGCAGTTCTTC,CASSFSSGRAREQFF,TRBJ2-1,TRBD2,-,TRBV28
TGTGCCTGGAGTGTACGCAGGGGCGGCAGTCAGCCCCAGCATTTT,CAWSVRRGGSQPQHF,TRBJ1-5,-,-,TRBV30
TGTGCCAGCAGCTCTGGGACAGGAGGCTACGAGCAGTACTTC,CASSSGTGGYEQYF,TRBJ2-7,TRBD1,-,TRBV11-2
TGCGCCAGCAGCAGCTCGGGACTAGCGGGTGGAACCTACGAGCAGTACTTC,CASSSSGLAGGTYEQYF,TRBJ2-7,TRBD2,-,TRBV5-1
TGTGCCAGCGGAAACACTAGGGACGAGCAGTACTTC,CASGNTRDEQYF,TRBJ2-7,-,-,TRBV6-5
TGTGCCAGCAGCCATTTGGGGGCGGGGAATGAGCAGTTCTTC,CASSHLGAGNEQFF,TRBJ2-1,-,-,TRBV14
TGTGCCAGCAGCTTATTTCTAAGCGGGAGTAAAAATGAGCAGTTCTTC,CASSLFLSGSKNEQFF,TRBJ2-1,TRBD2,-,TRBV7-2
TGTGCCAGCAGCCAAGTCCAGGGCATTAACTCCTACAATGAGCAGTTCTTC,CASSQVQGINSYNEQFF,TRBJ2-1,-,many,TRBV4-2
TGTGCCAGTAGTATGACTGGCACAGATACGCAGTATTTT,CASSMTGTDTQYF,TRBJ2-3,-,-,TRBV19
TGTGCCAGCAGTTCGACTAGCCCGCCCATGCAGTATTTT,CASSSTSPPMQYF,TRBJ2-3,TRBD2,-,TRBV28
TGTGCCAGCAGTGAGGACAGGGAATTCTACGAGCAGTACTTC,CASSEDREFYEQYF,TRBJ2-7,TRBD1,-,TRBV2
TGTGCCAGCAGCTTTGGGGTCCGCACAGATACGCAGTATTTT,CASSFGVRTDTQYF,TRBJ2-3,-,-,TRBV5-8
TGTGCCAGCTCCCTAGCGGGCCGAGGTGCATCCTACAATGAGCAGTTCTTC,CASSLAGRGASYNEQFF,TRBJ2-1,TRBD2,once,TRBV18
TGTGCCATCAGTGAGGATTTGGGGGGGACTGAAGCTTTCTTT,CAISEDLGGTEAFF,TRBJ1-1,-,-,TRBV10-3
TGCGCCAGCAGCCCCGGACTAGTTTTGGATACGCAGTATTTT,CASSPGLVLDTQYF,TRBJ2-3,TRBD2,-,TRBV5-1
TGCGCCAGCAGCTCAAACTCGGAGACCCAGTACTTC,CASSSNSETQYF,TRBJ2-5,-,-,TRBV5-1
TGTGCCAGCAGCTTAATGGCAGGGGTAGGGGAAAAACTGTTTTTT,CASSLMAGVGEKLFF,TRBJ1-4,-,once,TRBV11-2
TGTGCCAGCTCACCACTTCCTAGCGGGAGGAACACCGGGGAGCTGTTTTTT,CASSPLPSGRNTGELFF,TRBJ2-2,TRBD2,-,TRBV18
TGCGCCAGCAGCTGGGGGGCAGGAACGAGCGACTATGGCTACACCTTC,CASSWGAGTSDYGYTF,TRBJ1-2,-,-,TRBV5-1
TGTGCCAGCAGCAACGGGGACAGTTCGGCGGAGCTGTTTTTT,CASSNGDSSAELFF,TRBJ2-2,TRBD1,-,TRBV6-6
TGTGCCAGCAGCTTAGGCAGCCCCAGTGGCGGGGAGCTGTTTTTT,CASSLGSPSGGELFF,TRBJ2-2,-,-,TRBV7-6
TGTGCCAGTAGTATAGCGTCCAGCGCCTCCTACGAGCAGTACTTC,CASSIASSASYEQYF,TRBJ2-7,-,-,TRBV19
TGTGCCAGCAGTCCCCGGACAGGGGGCATCTATGGCTACACATTC,CASSPRTGGIYGYTF,TRBJ1-2,TRBD1,-,TRBV6-1
TGTGCCAGCTCACCACAGGGTCCCTACTACGAGCAGTACTTC,CASSPQGPYYEQYF,TRBJ2-7,-,-,TRBV18
TGTGCCAGCAGCAGGGGCCTCGGGTATGGCTACACCTTC,CASSRGLGYGYTF,TRBJ1-2,-,-,TRBV5-6
TGCGCCAGCAGCTTGGTAGGGGCTGTTCGGTCGGGTGAAAAACTGTTTTTT,CASSLVGAVRSGEKLFF,TRBJ1-4,-,-,TRBV5-1
TGTGCCAGTGCCCCTCAGACTAGCGGGTCCCAGGGGGTTGACCAGTACTTC,CASAPQTSGSQGVDQYF,TRBJ2-5,TRBD2,-,TRBV19
TGCGCCAGCAGCCTTAACAGGGGAGGGGTCGACGAGCAGTACTTC,CASSLNRGGVDEQYF,TRBJ2-7,-,-,TRBV5-1
TGTGCCAGCAGCTTAGGGGGGGCAAAAGAGCAGTTCTTC,CASSLGGAKEQFF,TRBJ2-1,-,-,TRBV7-9
TGTGCCTGGAGCGCCGGGACGGATTATGGCTACACCTTC,CAWSAGTDYGYTF,TRBJ1-2,-,-,TRBV30
TGTGCCAGCAGTGACTCCCCTGGGGCCAACGTCCTGACTTTC,CASSDSPGANVLTF,TRBJ2-6,-,-,TRBV6-4
TGTGCCAGCAGCTTAAGTCTCTTCGGACTCTCTGGGGCCAACGTCCTGACTTTC,CASSLSLFGLSGANVLTF,TRBJ2-6,-,-,TRBV7-2
TGTGCCAGCTCAGCCGCAGGGGAGGACACTGAAGCTTTCTTT,CASSAAGEDTEAFF,TRBJ1-1,-,-,TRBV18